Sequencing of this TCR beta chain was carried out in a study of T cells after yellow fever vaccination. Study at large: Fractions containing few cells were prepared with SMART-Seq v4 Ultra Low Input.

This clonotype was counted ten times or more. The CDR3 length is 14 residues. V was trimmed by 6 bases and J by 2 bases, leaving 13 bases between them. From germline, CDR1 is MGHRA and CDR2 YSYEKL. Study results and caveats: Contaminating bulk clonotypes could be abundant in FACS-sorted repertoires.

A universal primer site and UMIs were added as TCR cDNA was made by 5'RACE template switching. Via MiXCR, TCRdb re-called the 5' RACE reads, giving one row per CDR3 protein. The profile shows tens of thousands of distinct CDR3 sequences, about 10% of them singletons. Sequenced here: PBMCs, either bulk or a sorted T-cell subset (CD4+, CD8+, memory, or dextramer-sorted; not recorded which), sampled less than 16 days after the first yellow fever vaccination. The origin of this receptor is a man aged 18-30 years who received the YFV17D yellow fever vaccine. This chain uses TRBV4-1 with TRBJ1-2; D might be TRBD1 (6 bases). CDR3 protein: CASRSGTTNYGYTF. In DNA, the CDR3 is TGCGCCAGCAGGTCCGGGACAACGAACTATGGCTACACCTTC.